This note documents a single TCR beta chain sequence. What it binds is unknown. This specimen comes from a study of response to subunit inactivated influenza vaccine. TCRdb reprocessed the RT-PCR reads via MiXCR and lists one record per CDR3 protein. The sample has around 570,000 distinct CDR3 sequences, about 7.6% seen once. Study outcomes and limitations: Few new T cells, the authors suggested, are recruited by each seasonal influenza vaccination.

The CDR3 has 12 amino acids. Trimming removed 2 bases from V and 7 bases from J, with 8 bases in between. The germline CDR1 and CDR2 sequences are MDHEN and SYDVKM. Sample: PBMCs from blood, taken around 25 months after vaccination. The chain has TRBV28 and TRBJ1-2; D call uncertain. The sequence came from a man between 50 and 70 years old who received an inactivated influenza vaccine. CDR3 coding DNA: TGTGCCAGCAGTTTAAGTGAGGGTGGCTACACCTTC. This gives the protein CASSLSEGGYTF.